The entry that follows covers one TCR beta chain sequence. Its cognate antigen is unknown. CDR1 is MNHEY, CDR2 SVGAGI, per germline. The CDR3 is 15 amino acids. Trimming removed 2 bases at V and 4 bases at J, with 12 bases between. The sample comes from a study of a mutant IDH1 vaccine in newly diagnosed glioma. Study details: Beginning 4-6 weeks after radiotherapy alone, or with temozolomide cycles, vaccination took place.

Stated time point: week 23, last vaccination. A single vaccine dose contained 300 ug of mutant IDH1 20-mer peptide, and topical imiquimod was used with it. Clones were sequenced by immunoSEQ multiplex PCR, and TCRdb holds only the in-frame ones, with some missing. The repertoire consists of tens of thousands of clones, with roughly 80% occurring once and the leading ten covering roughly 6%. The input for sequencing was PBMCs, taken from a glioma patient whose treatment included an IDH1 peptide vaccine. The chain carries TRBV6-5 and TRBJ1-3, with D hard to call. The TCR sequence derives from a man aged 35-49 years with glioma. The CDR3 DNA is TGTGCCAGCAGTTACGATGGAGCAGAAGGAAACACCATATATTTT. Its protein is CASSYDGAEGNTIYF.